This TCR beta chain was recovered during a study of circulating CD8 cells and anti-PD-1 response in melanoma. On the study more broadly: Complete or partial response defined responders; stable or progressive disease, non-responders. Study results and limitations: Some patients were treatment-naive; others were previously treated. A small cohort with few responders supplied the baseline and M1 comparisons.

From live CD3+CD8+TCRalphabeta+ cells, four PD-1 and/or TIGIT subsets were sorted. This clonotype qualifies as hyperexpanded (1% or more). Its antigen is as yet unknown. Between the trimmed V and J ends, which lost 0 bases and 4 bases, there was a span of 16 bases. The CDR3 covers 16 residues. Germline values: CDR1 SGHDT, CDR2 YYEEEE. The QIAseq Immune Repertoire TCR panel built the libraries from roughly 15 ng of total RNA. TCRdb re-analysed the reads in MiXCR, keeping a single row per CDR3 protein. The sample records about 470 distinct CDR3 sequences, 7.8% being singletons. This TCR derives from a human donor with melanoma. Sequences were derived from CD8+ T cells from PBMCs, sampled at baseline or after one month of anti-PD-1 therapy (not recorded which). The rearrangement joins TRBV5-6 to TRBJ1-2; D gene unclear. The CDR3 nucleotides are TGTGCCAGCAGCTTGGAAGTTGGCAGCGAGACCTATGGCTACACCTTC. Translated, it gives CASSLEVGSETYGYTF.